This T cell receptor (beta chain) came from a study of response to subunit inactivated influenza vaccine. Germline V gene data show CDR1 as LGHNA and CDR2 as YNFKEQ. The CDR3 spans 16 residues. The V gene end was trimmed by 1 base and the J gene end by 6 bases; junction bases not matched to a gene: 10. Comments on this clonotype: Its cognate antigen is unknown.

TCRdb re-derived calls from the RT-PCR reads in MiXCR, one entry per CDR3 protein. The sample includes 550,000 to 800,000 distinct CDR3 sequences, about 15% of them seen just once. Overall study findings and caveats: Each seasonal influenza vaccination recruits few new T cells, the authors suggested.

The source of this sequence is a middle-aged man who received an inactivated influenza vaccine. The sequences come from PBMCs from blood, collected 14 to 15 days before vaccination. The gene calls are TRBV4-2 and TRBJ2-7; 9 nucleotides match TRBD1. CDR3 amino acids: CASSQGLGQGMGEQYF. CDR3 coding DNA: TGTGCCAGCAGCCAAGGACTGGGACAGGGTATGGGCGAGCAGTACTTC.